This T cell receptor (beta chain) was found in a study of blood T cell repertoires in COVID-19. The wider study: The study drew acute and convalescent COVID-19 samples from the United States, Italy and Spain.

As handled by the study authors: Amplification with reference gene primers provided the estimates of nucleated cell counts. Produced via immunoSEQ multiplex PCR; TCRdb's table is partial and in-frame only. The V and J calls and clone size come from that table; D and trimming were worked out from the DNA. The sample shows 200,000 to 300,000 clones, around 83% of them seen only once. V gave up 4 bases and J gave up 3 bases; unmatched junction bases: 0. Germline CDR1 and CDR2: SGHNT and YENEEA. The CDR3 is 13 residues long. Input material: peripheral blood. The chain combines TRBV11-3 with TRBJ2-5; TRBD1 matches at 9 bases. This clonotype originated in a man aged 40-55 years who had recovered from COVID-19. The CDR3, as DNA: TGTGCCAGCAGCTGGACAGGGGAAGAGACCCAGTACTTC. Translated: CASSWTGEETQYF. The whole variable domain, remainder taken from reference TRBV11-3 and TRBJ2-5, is EAGVVQSPRYKIIEKKQPVAFWCNPISGHNTLYWYLQNLGQGPELLIRYENEEAVDDSQLPKDRFSAERLKGVDSTLKIQPAELGDSAVYLCASSWTGEETQYFGPGTRLLVL.